Presented here are 20 T cell receptor beta chains from one specimen sequenced in a study of T cell changes during pregnancy in multiple sclerosis. The protocol was immunoSEQ multiplex PCR, while the TCRdb copy is restricted to in-frame clones and leaves out a portion. Among more than 25,000 clones listed, around 94% were seen once. Sample: CD4+ T cells from peripheral blood mononuclear cells, taken in the first trimester of pregnancy. Receptors originate from a female donor with multiple sclerosis, enrolled in a pregnancy study.

The CDR3, as DNA: TGTGCCAGCAGTTTTAAGTCTCTCAGCGGCACTGAAGCTTTCTTT. As protein: CASSFKSLSGTEAFF. The chain has TRBV27 and TRBJ1-1; D call uncertain. Germline loops: CDR1 MNHEY, CDR2 SMNVEV (reference sequence). V was trimmed by 3 bases and J by 4 bases, leaving 15 bases between them. The length of the CDR3 is 15 residues.

The V call is TRBV7-9, the J call TRBJ2-3, with D possibly TRBD1 on 5 matching bases. The CDR3 is 15 amino acids. CDR1 SEHNR and CDR2 FQNEAQ come from the germline V gene (reference sequence). Trimming removed 5 bases at V and 6 bases at J, with 18 bases between. The CDR3 loop reads CASSPYGAGPDTQYF. The CDR3 DNA sequence: TGTGCCAGCAGCCCCTATGGGGCAGGGCCGGATACGCAGTATTTT.

The chain joins TRBV5-1 to TRBJ2-3; 10 bases map to TRBD2. Trimming cost V 0 bases and J 7 bases; bases outside gene matches: 5. CDR3 length: 15 amino acids. Germline loops: CDR1 SGHRS, CDR2 YFSETQ. Here the CDR3 reads CASSLEVAGGNTQYF. CDR3 nucleotides: TGCGCCAGCAGCTTGGAGGTAGCGGGGGGAAATACGCAGTATTTT.

The chain is built from TRBV5-1 and TRBJ1-2, with TRBD1 identical over 7 bases. The CDR3 is made up of 13 amino acids. The V gene end was trimmed by 4 bases and the J gene end by 2 bases; junction bases not matched to a gene: 2. The V gene's germline CDR1 is SGHRS and CDR2 YFSETQ. The CDR3 protein is CASSGTVNYGYTF. The CDR3 DNA follows: TGCGCCAGCAGCGGGACAGTCAACTATGGCTACACCTTC.

V usage is TRBV28 and J usage is TRBJ1-5; 7 bases match TRBD1. In germline, CDR1 is MDHEN, CDR2 SYDVKM. J gave up 3 bases and V 3 bases, and 2 bases lay outside the gene matches. The CDR3 totals 14 residues. CDR3 DNA: TGTGCCAGCAGTTTGACAGGGAACAATCAGCCCCAGCATTTT. It codes for CASSLTGNNQPQHF.

This rearrangement joins TRBV4-1 to TRBJ2-3; 8 nucleotides align to TRBD2. Germline V gene lookup returns CDR1 MGHRA and CDR2 YSYEKL. Unmatched junction bases numbered 15, after V lost 5 bases and J lost 8 bases. The CDR3 has 16 amino acids. The CDR3 sequence is CASSGSRRSGGATQYF. In DNA, the CDR3 is TGCGCCAGCAGCGGAAGTCGAAGGAGCGGGGGTGCTACGCAGTATTTT.

This chain joins TRBV6-5 and TRBJ2-3, with TRBD2 matching over 8 bases. This CDR3 spans 14 amino acids. V shed 4 bases, J shed 2 bases, and the junction held 2 bases outside the gene matches. Germline CDR1 MNHEY, CDR2 SVGAGI. The CDR3 DNA sequence: TGTGCCAGCAGTTTAGCGGGGTTCACAGATACGCAGTATTTT. The encoded protein is CASSLAGFTDTQYF.

Of note for this clone: This specimen includes other DNA sequences encoding the same CDR3. The genes are TRBV5-1 and TRBJ1-6; 9 nucleotides line up with TRBD1. Per the germline V gene, CDR1 is SGHRS and CDR2 is YFSETQ. After removal of 0 bases from V and 10 bases from J, the junction contained 8 bases not matched to a gene. The length of the CDR3 is 16 residues. CDR3 residues: CASSLAPGQGKSPLHF. In DNA form, the CDR3 reads TGCGCCAGCAGCTTGGCTCCGGGACAGGGAAAATCACCCCTCCACTTT.

This chain connects TRBV4-3 to TRBJ1-1; 8 nucleotides line up with TRBD1. Trimming took 1 base from V and 10 from J; bases not matched to a gene: 11. Germline CDR1 and CDR2: LGHNA and YSLEER. The CDR3 is made up of 15 amino acids. CDR3: CASSQAAGQGALAFF. CDR3 bases: TGCGCCAGCAGCCAAGCGGCCGGGCAGGGGGCGTTAGCTTTCTTT.

The rearrangement uses TRBV7-6 and TRBJ1-4, with D unresolved. The CDR3 consists of 13 residues. Germline CDR1 reads SGHVS; CDR2 reads FNYEAQ. V was clipped by 4 bases and J by 8 bases, with 11 bases between them. The CDR3 coding sequence is TGTGCCAGCAGCTCGAGGGCCGAGGAAAAACTGTTTTTT. This encodes CASSSRAEEKLFF.

This chain connects TRBV10-2 to TRBJ2-5, with TRBD2 identical over 10 bases. The CDR3 totals 14 residues. Germline loops: CDR1 WSHSY, CDR2 SAAADI. The V gene end was trimmed by 6 bases and the J gene end by 1 base; junction bases not matched to a gene: 2. The DNA for the CDR3 is TGCGCCAGCAGCCCTAGCGGGGGCCAAGAGACCCAGTACTTC. This encodes CASSPSGGQETQYF.

The V call is TRBV2, the J call TRBJ1-1; D remains ambiguous. Trimming left V 7 bases short and J 0 bases short, with 12 bases between. The CDR3 length is 14 residues. Germline-derived CDR1 and CDR2 are SNHLY and FYNNEI. The CDR3 region has the DNA TGTGCCAGCATGCGGCAGACTATGAACACTGAAGCTTTCTTT. Translated, it gives CASMRQTMNTEAFF. Combining the CDR3 with reference TRBV2 and TRBJ1-1 gives the whole variable domain EPEVTQTPSHQVTQMGQEVILRCVPISNHLYFYWYRQILGQKVEFLVSFYNNEISEKSEIFDDQFSVERPDGSNFTLKIRSTKLEDSAMYFCASMRQTMNTEAFFGQGTRLTVV.

V gene TRBV19 combines with J gene TRBJ2-1, with a tentative D call TRBD2 (5 bases). Trimming removed 2 bases at V and 6 bases at J, with 14 bases between. This CDR3 is built from 15 residues. Per germline, CDR1 LNHDA and CDR2 SQIVND (reference sequence). CDR3 nucleotides: TGTGCCAGTAGTATAAGGGAACTAGGTCCCAATGAGCAGTTCTTC. Residues: CASSIRELGPNEQFF.

The gene calls are TRBV6-6 and TRBJ2-2; maybe TRBD2 (7 bases). The CDR3 loop spans 13 amino acids. Germline V gives CDR1 MNHNY, CDR2 SVGAGI (reference sequence). Trimming left V 8 bases short and J 4 bases short, with 11 bases between. DNA for the CDR3: TGTGCCAGCGGGGGGGCGGGCACCGGGGAGCTGTTTTTT. Translating it yields CASGGAGTGELFF.

The chain combines TRBV7-9 with TRBJ2-3, with TRBD2 matching 8 bases. With V trimmed by 3 bases and J by 2 bases, 10 bases remained unmatched. The CDR3 covers 17 residues. CDR1 and CDR2 (germline): SEHNR, FQNEAQ (reference sequence). The CDR3 DNA follows: TGTGCCAGCAGCTTCGGTACTAGCGGCCGGGACACAGATACGCAGTATTTT. This translates into CASSFGTSGRDTDTQYF. Filled out from reference TRBV7-9 and TRBJ2-3, the complete variable domain reads DTGVSQNPRHKITKRGQNVTFRCDPISEHNRLYWYRQTLGQGPEFLTYFQNEAQLEKSRLLSDRFSAERPKGSFSTLEIQRTEQGDSAMYLCASSFGTSGRDTDTQYFGPGTRLTVL.

V gene TRBV4-1 combines with J gene TRBJ2-7; D gene uncertain. Germline-derived CDR1 and CDR2 are MGHRA and YSYEKL. Trimming removed 1 base from V and 2 bases from J, with 12 bases in between. This CDR3 comprises 15 residues. CDR3 residues: CASSQVPSEPYEQYF. The CDR3 DNA reads as TGCGCCAGCAGCCAAGTACCGAGCGAACCCTACGAGCAGTACTTC.

This sequence joins TRBV19 and TRBJ1-2, with TRBD1 matching over 10 bases. Trimming at V came to 5 bases and at J to 1 base, leaving 4 bases not matched to a gene. The CDR3 has 15 amino acids. From germline, CDR1 is LNHDA and CDR2 SQIVND (reference sequence). The CDR3 DNA reads TGTGCCAGTAGTTCATGGACAGGGGGTAACTATGGCTACACCTTC. It encodes CASSSWTGGNYGYTF.

The chain links TRBV13 to TRBJ2-3, with TRBD1 matching over 7 bases. V shed 4 bases, J shed 4 bases, and the junction held 8 bases outside the gene matches. Germline V gives CDR1 PRHDT, CDR2 FYEKMQ (reference sequence). The CDR3 spans 15 residues. The CDR3 region is CASSSGQRRSDTQYF. The DNA of the CDR3 is TGTGCCAGCAGCTCGGGACAGCGGAGGTCAGATACGCAGTATTTT. The full variable domain, rest sourced from reference TRBV13 and TRBJ2-3, is AAGVIQSPRHLIKEKRETATLKCYPIPRHDTVYWYQQGPGQDPQFLISFYEKMQSDKGSIPDRFSAQQFSDYHSELNMSSLELGDSALYFCASSSGQRRSDTQYFGPGTRLTVL.

CDR3 residues: CASSQQDFTGAYNEQFF. The CDR3 DNA follows: TGCGCCAGCAGCCAACAAGATTTTACTGGAGCCTACAATGAGCAGTTCTTC. This chain links TRBV4-1 with TRBJ2-1; D is unclear. V lost 2 bases, J lost 2 bases, and 16 bases lay in between. Germline values: CDR1 MGHRA, CDR2 YSYEKL. The CDR3 loop spans 17 amino acids.

The J gene is TRBJ2-1, the V gene TRBV21-1; whether TRBD2, the table's D call, matches the DNA was not checked. TRBV21-1 is reported as a pseudogene. This CDR3 is 20 amino acids long. This CDR3 is CASSKGVLAGGKLNYNEQFF. The CDR3 DNA reads TGTGCCAGCAGCAAAGGGGTCTTGGCGGGGGGGAAACTGAACTACAATGAGCAGTTCTTC.